The subject of this entry is one TCR beta chain. Antigen specificity is unknown. From 3500 ng of total RNA, each TCR library was prepared. TCRdb processed the 5' RACE reads again and assigns one entry to each CDR3 protein, with no DNA. This sample carries about 110,000 distinct CDR3 sequences, with around 12% going to the ten biggest clones. This sample is drawn from a study of monozygotic twins with inflammatory bowel disease. Study-level points and caveats: Among the T cells, different subtypes could not be distinguished.

Sequencing was performed on blood. The clonotype comes from a human donor with ulcerative colitis or Crohn's disease, or a healthy co-twin of an affected twin (not recorded which).

CDR3 in amino acids: CSARGVGKNIQYF. V and J are TRBV20-1 and TRBJ2-4. The CDR3 is made up of 13 amino acids. Per germline, CDR1 DFQATT and CDR2 SNEGSKA (reference sequence).